This entry lists 15 T cell receptor beta chains sequenced from one sample in a study of blood T cell repertoires in COVID-19. The method was immunoSEQ multiplex PCR; TCRdb's version includes in-frame clones alone and lacks a portion of them. The data contain some 120,000 clones, approximately 90% of them singletons. The sequencing input was peripheral blood. These receptor sequences come from a man aged 50 or older with COVID-19, enrolled during active disease.

J is TRBJ2-1 and V is TRBV9; 12 nucleotides line up with TRBD2. Germline values: CDR1 SGDLS, CDR2 YYNGEE. This CDR3 comprises 17 residues. The V segment lost 0 bases and the J segment 4 bases; nucleotides outside the gene matches: 5. The CDR3 loop reads CASSVAASGRGYNEQFF. CDR3 DNA sequence: TGTGCCAGCAGCGTAGCCGCTAGCGGGAGGGGGTACAATGAGCAGTTCTTC.

This clone was detected once. The rearrangement joins TRBV19 to TRBJ1-3; possible D gene TRBD1, 5 bases. Germline values: CDR1 LNHDA, CDR2 SQIVND (reference sequence). The germline V and J ends were trimmed by 6 bases and 0 bases, with 9 bases remaining between them. CDR3 size: 14 residues. CDR3 region: CASSRQLSGNTIYF. In nucleotides, the CDR3 is TGTGCCAGTAGCCGACAGCTCTCTGGAAACACCATATATTTT.

The chain is built from TRBV3-1 (or the pseudogene TRBV3-2) and TRBJ2-5; tentative D call: TRBD2 (7 bases). This CDR3 comprises 14 residues. Germline CDR1 and CDR2: LGHDT and YNNKEL (reference sequence). Between the trimmed V and J ends, which lost 1 base and 7 bases, there was a span of 13 bases. The CDR3 DNA follows: TGTGCCAGCAGCCAAGGTCAGAGGGGGGGGACCCAGTACTTC. Translation gives CASSQGQRGGTQYF.

This chain joins TRBV9 and TRBJ2-1; maybe TRBD2 (6 bases). The V end was cut by 4 bases, the J end by 6 bases, with 11 bases between. CDR1 and CDR2 from the germline V gene are SGDLS and YYNGEE. The length of the CDR3 is 13 residues. CDR3 sequence (DNA): TGTGCCAGCAGCCCAACGGGGGTCAATGAGCAGTTCTTC. This encodes CASSPTGVNEQFF.

J is TRBJ1-1 and V is TRBV5-1; no firm D call. CDR1 and CDR2 from the germline V gene are SGHRS and YFSETQ. The CDR3 runs 15 residues. V gave up 0 bases and J gave up 3 bases, with 12 bases separating them. In DNA, the CDR3 is TGCGCCAGCAGCTTGGACCCCCGGAGGGACACTGAAGCTTTCTTT. Translated, it gives CASSLDPRRDTEAFF.

The chain recombines TRBV7-9 with TRBJ2-7; 7 bases agree with TRBD1. Germline lookup yields CDR1 SEHNR and CDR2 FQNEAQ (reference sequence). The CDR3 loop spans 13 amino acids. After removal of 5 bases from V and 3 bases from J, the junction contained 4 bases not matched to a gene. In DNA, the CDR3 is TGTGCCAGCAGCGGACAGGACAGCTACGAGCAGTACTTC. Translation gives CASSGQDSYEQYF.

The chain recombines TRBV3-1 (or the pseudogene TRBV3-2) with TRBJ2-3, with D maybe TRBD2 (5 bases). The V end lost 4 bases, the J end lost 2 bases, and 19 bases lay between the germline ends. The CDR3 is made up of 17 amino acids. Germline values: CDR1 LGHDT, CDR2 YNNKEL (reference sequence). Here the CDR3 reads CASSLNGGSVFTDTQYF. CDR3 nucleotide sequence: TGTGCCAGCAGCCTCAATGGCGGTAGCGTCTTCACAGATACGCAGTATTTT.

This chain connects TRBV7-8 to TRBJ1-2; D call uncertain. Trimming pared 2 bases from V and 0 bases from J, leaving 10 bases between. The CDR3 length is 15 residues. Looked up from germline, CDR1 is SGHVS and CDR2 is FQNEAQ. The DNA for the CDR3 is TGTGCCAGCAGCTTACCGACAAGTACTAACTATGGCTACACCTTC. It specifies CASSLPTSTNYGYTF.

This chain uses TRBV7-9 with TRBJ2-1, with D possibly matching TRBD1 (6 bases). CDR1 and CDR2 (germline): SEHNR, FQNEAQ (reference sequence). There are 14 residues in the CDR3. Between the trimmed V and J ends, which lost 5 bases and 7 bases, there was a span of 15 bases. The CDR3 loop reads CASSIPGVWNEQFF. In DNA form, the CDR3 reads TGTGCCAGCAGCATTCCAGGGGTTTGGAATGAGCAGTTCTTC.

The V gene is TRBV28, the J gene TRBJ1-5; 11 nucleotides match TRBD1. Germline V gives CDR1 MDHEN, CDR2 SYDVKM. This CDR3 has 15 amino acids. With V trimmed by 6 bases and J by 6 bases, 7 bases remained unmatched. CDR3 amino acids: CASRDGQGAGQPQHF. DNA of the CDR3: TGTGCCAGCAGGGATGGACAGGGGGCAGGTCAGCCCCAGCATTTT.

A single count supports this clone. V and J are TRBV4-1 and TRBJ1-5; 9 bases are a match to TRBD1. J was trimmed by 7 bases and V by 1 base; bases with no gene match: 8. CDR3 length equals 16 residues. Germline assignment: CDR1 MGHRA and CDR2 YSYEKL. DNA for the CDR3: TGCGCCAGCAGCCAAGGGGGACAGGGTCTCTGGCAGCCCCAGCATTTT. Amino acid sequence: CASSQGGQGLWQPQHF.

The CDR3 coding sequence is TGTGCCATCAGTGTCCAGGGGGCAAACTATGGCTACACCTTC. The encoded protein is CAISVQGANYGYTF. The rearrangement joins TRBV10-3 to TRBJ1-2, with TRBD1 matching over 8 bases. CDR3 length: 14 amino acids. Germline CDR1 ENHRY, CDR2 SYGVKD. The ends lost 4 bases at V and 2 bases at J; junction bases unmatched: 3.

This chain joins TRBV9 and TRBJ2-2; 8 bases align to TRBD2. Trimming took 1 base from V and 6 from J; bases not matched to a gene: 5. Germline CDR1 reads SGDLS; CDR2 reads YYNGEE. The CDR3 length is 15 residues. The CDR3: CASSVTAGVPGELFF. CDR3 nucleotides: TGTGCCAGCAGCGTAACAGCGGGAGTCCCCGGGGAGCTGTTTTTT. Drawing the rest from reference TRBV9 and TRBJ2-2, the complete variable domain is DSGVTQTPKHLITATGQRVTLRCSPRSGDLSVYWYQQSLDQGLQFLIQYYNGEERAKGNILERFSAQQFPDLHSELNLSSLELGDSALYFCASSVTAGVPGELFFGEGSRLTVL.

The chain is built from TRBV30 and TRBJ2-5; 8 bases align to TRBD2. The CDR3 is made up of 15 amino acids. CDR1 and CDR2 from the germline V gene are GTSNPN and SVGIG (reference sequence). Trimming removed 4 bases from V and 1 base from J; junction bases left unmatched: 8. The CDR3 protein is CAWTAVAGPQETQYF. The CDR3 DNA is TGTGCCTGGACCGCGGTAGCGGGGCCCCAAGAGACCCAGTACTTC.

This clone was counted between two and nine times. The chain carries TRBV19 and TRBJ1-5; the match to TRBD1 covers 9 bases. V lost 5 bases and J lost 6; bases outside the gene matches: 8. Germline loops: CDR1 LNHDA, CDR2 SQIVND (reference sequence). The CDR3 loop spans 15 amino acids. The CDR3 protein is CASSFSGTGSQPQHF. CDR3 sequence (DNA): TGTGCCAGTAGTTTCTCCGGGACAGGGTCTCAGCCCCAGCATTTT. The full variable domain, completed using reference TRBV19 and TRBJ1-5, is DGGITQSPKYLFRKEGQNVTLSCEQNLNHDAMYWYRQDPGQGLRLIYYSQIVNDFQKGDIAEGYSVSREKKESFPLTVTSAQKNPTAFYLCASSFSGTGSQPQHFGDGTRLSIL.